A few counts support the clone carrying this T cell receptor (beta chain). The sample belongs to a study of regulatory T cells in long-lasting Graves disease. Across the study: Treatment with antithyroid drugs for over 5 years, together with positive TSH receptor antibodies, meant persistent Graves' disease.

Sequencing libraries for TCR beta were prepared with iRepertoire HTBI primers and Arm-PCR of CDR3 regions. One entry per CDR3 protein results from TCRdb running MiXCR on the multiplex PCR reads. The sample lists about 470,000 distinct CDR3 sequences, 20% to 25% seen once, with over 6% in the top ten. Time point given: persistent/refractory GD, antithyroid drugs over 5 years with positive TRAb. PBMC-derived RNA was used for the TCR library. Specimen: peripheral blood mononuclear cells (PBMCs), collected when the disease was refractory, from a patient treated with antithyroid drugs. This receptor was obtained from a female donor with Graves disease.

CDR3 region: CASSLQGAGSSYEQYF. Written as DNA, the CDR3 is TGTGCCAGCAGCCTCCAGGGGGCTGGATCCTCCTACGAGCAGTACTTC. The genes are TRBV3-1 and TRBJ2-7; 8 nucleotides agree with TRBD1. V dropped 4 bases and J dropped 0; count of bases not matched to a gene: 8. The CDR3 contains 16 residues. Germline lookup yields CDR1 LGHDT and CDR2 YNNKEL (reference sequence).